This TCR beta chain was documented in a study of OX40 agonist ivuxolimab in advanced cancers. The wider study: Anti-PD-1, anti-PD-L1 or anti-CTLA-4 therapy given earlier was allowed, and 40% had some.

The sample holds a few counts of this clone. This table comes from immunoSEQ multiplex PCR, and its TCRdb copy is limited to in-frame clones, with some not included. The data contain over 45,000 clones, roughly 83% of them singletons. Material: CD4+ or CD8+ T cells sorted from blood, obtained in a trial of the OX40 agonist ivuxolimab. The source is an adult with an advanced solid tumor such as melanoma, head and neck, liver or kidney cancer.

CDR3 bases: TGTGCCAGCAGTTACTCCCGACAGAGTCTTGAAGCTTTCTTT. Protein product: CASSYSRQSLEAFF. This chain links TRBV6-5 with TRBJ1-1, with D tentatively TRBD1 (5 bases). CDR1 and CDR2 from the germline V gene are MNHEY and SVGAGI. With 0 bases removed from V and 7 bases from J, the gap between germline ends came to 12 bases. The CDR3 runs to 14 residues.